The 30 T cell receptor beta chains in this list originate from one sample, sequenced in a study of blood T cell repertoires in COVID-19 (TCRdb year 2020). The library was obtained by the immunoSEQ multiplex PCR assay. TCRdb retrieved this table from immuneACCESS and kept in-frame rearrangements only. Not all clones are present; in checked studies, unresolved V genes account for under half, and no reason is known for the remainder. The table for this sample lists under 200,000 clones; approximately 87% of them were counted only once. The top ten clones comprise over 9% of the sample. The specimen sequenced was peripheral blood. These receptors all stem from a woman aged 70-85 years with COVID-19, enrolled during active disease.

A few counts support this clone. The chain joins TRBV5-6 to TRBJ1-1; 9 bases align to TRBD1. The CDR3 is made up of 15 amino acids. CDR1 SGHDT and CDR2 YYEEEE come from the germline V gene. The ends lost 2 bases at V and 5 bases at J; junction bases unmatched: 7. The CDR3 here is CASSLRDRGDTEAFF. Written as DNA, the CDR3 is TGTGCCAGCAGCTTAAGAGACAGGGGGGATACTGAAGCTTTCTTT.

The gene calls are TRBV30 and TRBJ1-2; D remains unclear. The CDR3 length is 11 residues. Per germline, CDR1 GTSNPN and CDR2 SVGIG (reference sequence). With 4 bases removed from V and 4 bases from J, the gap between germline ends came to 7 bases. CDR3: CAWKEGYGYTF. The CDR3 coding sequence is TGTGCCTGGAAGGAGGGCTATGGCTACACCTTC.

This clone has only one observation. This sequence joins TRBV27 and TRBJ2-1; TRBD1 might be the D (5 bases). Trimming pared 6 bases from V and 7 bases from J, leaving 16 bases between. CDR1 is MNHEY, CDR2 SMNVEV, per germline (reference sequence). The CDR3 is 14 amino acids. As DNA, the CDR3 is TGTGCCAGCAGCCCCCGTTTGACAGATAATGAGCAGTTCTTC. As protein: CASSPRLTDNEQFF.

The V call is TRBV6-1, the J call TRBJ2-1; 8 nucleotides agree with TRBD1. CDR3 length: 16 residues. Germline V gene data show CDR1 as MNHNS and CDR2 as SASEGT. V shed 2 bases, J shed 10 bases, and the junction held 13 bases outside the gene matches. The CDR3 spells CASSELGTGGTLEQFF. The CDR3 DNA is TGTGCCAGCAGTGAATTAGGTACAGGGGGGACCTTGGAGCAGTTCTTC.

The chain recombines TRBV2 with TRBJ1-3; possible D gene TRBD1, 5 bases. V was pared by 6 bases and J by 4 bases, with 16 bases between. Germline lookup yields CDR1 SNHLY and CDR2 FYNNEI. The CDR3 totals 15 residues. CDR3 sequence: CASRGPRGVGNTIYF. The CDR3 nucleotides are TGTGCCAGCAGGGGGCCCCGGGGGGTCGGAAACACCATATATTTT. Filled out from reference TRBV2 and TRBJ1-3, the complete variable domain reads EPEVTQTPSHQVTQMGQEVILRCVPISNHLYFYWYRQILGQKVEFLVSFYNNEISEKSEIFDDQFSVERPDGSNFTLKIRSTKLEDSAMYFCASRGPRGVGNTIYFGEGSWLTVV.

The gene calls are TRBV2 and TRBJ1-2, with 8 bases aligning to TRBD1. The V segment lost 3 bases and the J segment 7 bases; nucleotides outside the gene matches: 4. This CDR3 contains 13 residues. Germline V gene lookup returns CDR1 SNHLY and CDR2 FYNNEI. The CDR3 region is CASSETGVLGYTF. Here the CDR3 DNA reads TGTGCCAGCAGTGAGACAGGGGTGCTTGGCTACACCTTC.

The chain has TRBV19 and TRBJ1-5, with 7 bases that match TRBD1. The CDR3 is 16 residues long. CDR1 and CDR2 from the germline V gene are LNHDA and SQIVND (reference sequence). Trimming took 11 bases from V and 0 from J; bases not matched to a gene: 13. The CDR3 loop reads CAAGGTDLYSNQPQHF. In DNA, the CDR3 is TGTGCCGCGGGCGGGACAGACCTATATAGCAATCAGCCCCAGCATTTT.

This chain connects TRBV28 to TRBJ1-6; D gene ambiguous. The CDR3 has 14 residues. Germline loops: CDR1 MDHEN, CDR2 SYDVKM. Trimming took 8 bases from V and 5 from J, leaving 13 bases between them. CDR3 sequence reads: CASRGWRNNSPLHF. The CDR3 DNA is TGTGCCAGCCGGGGTTGGCGGAATAATTCACCCCTCCACTTT.

This clone was found once. The CDR3, as DNA: TGTGCCAGCAGTCGGGACTTTGGCTATGGCTACACCTTC. Translation gives CASSRDFGYGYTF. This chain links TRBV12-3 or TRBV12-4 with TRBJ1-2, with a weak D call TRBD1 (5 bases). CDR3 length: 13 amino acids. The V gene lost 5 bases and the J gene lost 4 bases, with 11 bases spanning the gap.

The J gene is TRBJ1-2, the V gene TRBV7-2; no clear D gene. The germline gives CDR1 SGHTA, CDR2 FQGNSA. V was trimmed by 8 bases and J by 6 bases, leaving 19 bases between them. This CDR3 has 14 residues. The CDR3 coding sequence is TGTGCCAGCCGACTAGGCGGGAGGGTGCATGGCTACACCTTC. This codes for CASRLGGRVHGYTF.

The rearrangement uses TRBV10-3 and TRBJ1-2; 8 positions match TRBD1. The trim removed 3 bases at V and 4 bases at J, leaving 4 bases unmatched. The CDR3 extends over 14 amino acids. CDR1 is ENHRY and CDR2 is SYGVKD in the germline V gene. Here the CDR3 DNA reads TGTGCCATCAGTGACCCAGGGGGCGCCTATGGCTACACCTTC. Protein sequence: CAISDPGGAYGYTF.

The chain has TRBV6-5 and TRBJ2-2; TRBD2 aligns across 7 bases. V dropped 6 bases and J dropped 4; count of bases not matched to a gene: 8. The CDR3 is made up of 15 amino acids. Germline V gene data show CDR1 as MNHEY and CDR2 as SVGAGI. The CDR3 is CASRPSGGFTGELFF. CDR3 sequence (DNA): TGTGCCAGCAGGCCATCCGGGGGGTTCACCGGGGAGCTGTTTTTT.

The rearrangement uses TRBV5-6 and TRBJ2-1; D may be TRBD1 (5 bases). Germline values: CDR1 SGHDT, CDR2 YYEEEE. V shed 2 bases and J shed 4 bases, with 7 bases lying between them. The CDR3 covers 13 residues. This CDR3 is CASSLGQYNEQFF. CDR3 in DNA: TGTGCCAGCAGCTTAGGACAATACAATGAGCAGTTCTTC.

V and J are TRBV6-5 and TRBJ2-7, with unresolved D. V was shortened by 7 bases and J by 2 bases, with 9 bases between the two germline ends. Germline CDR1 and CDR2: MNHEY and SVGAGI. The CDR3 runs 12 residues. CDR3 sequence (DNA): TGTGCCAGCAACAGCAGAACCTACGAGCAGTACTTC. It encodes CASNSRTYEQYF.

V usage is TRBV20-1 and J usage is TRBJ1-2, with D hard to call. Trimming removed 3 bases at V and 12 bases at J, with 11 bases between. The CDR3 extends over 10 amino acids. Germline V gene data show CDR1 as DFQATT and CDR2 as SNEGSKA (reference sequence). The chain's CDR3 is CSARQVVDTF. CDR3 DNA sequence: TGCAGTGCTAGGCAGGTGGTCGACACCTTC.

The rearrangement uses TRBV28 and TRBJ1-5; 10 bases map to TRBD1. Germline CDR1 MDHEN, CDR2 SYDVKM. The trim removed 5 bases at V and 5 bases at J, leaving 6 bases unmatched. This CDR3 comprises 15 residues. The DNA of the CDR3 is TGTGCCAGCAGTCCCCCGGGACAGGGGTATCAGCCCCAGCATTTT. Its protein is CASSPPGQGYQPQHF.

The CDR3 nucleotides read TGTGCCAGCAGTGGGGGCGGGGGCCCCCTCGGGGAGCTGTTTTTT. As protein: CASSGGGGPLGELFF. The rearrangement joins TRBV6-6 to TRBJ2-2, with D tentatively TRBD2 (7 bases). With 5 bases removed from V and 7 bases from J, the gap between germline ends came to 17 bases. This CDR3 is 15 amino acids long. CDR1 and CDR2 from the germline V gene are MNHNY and SVGAGI (reference sequence).

This rearrangement joins TRBV29-1 to TRBJ1-6; possible D gene TRBD1, 6 bases. Germline V gives CDR1 SQVTM, CDR2 ANQGSEA. With 7 bases removed from V and 7 bases from J, the gap between germline ends came to 14 bases. The CDR3 runs 13 residues. The CDR3 reads CSAQTGGNSPLHF. Written as DNA, the CDR3 is TGCAGCGCCCAGACAGGAGGAAATTCACCCCTCCACTTT.

The gene calls are TRBV5-1 and TRBJ2-1, with 8 nucleotides matching TRBD1. The CDR3 sequence is 15 residues long. CDR1 and CDR2 (germline): SGHRS, YFSETQ. After removal of 4 bases from V and 9 bases from J, the junction contained 12 bases not matched to a gene. The CDR3 nucleotides are TGCGCCAGCAGCCGCCGACAGGGGAGTAATGGTGAGCAGTTCTTC. The encoded protein is CASSRRQGSNGEQFF.

This chain joins TRBV5-4 and TRBJ2-2, with a weak D call TRBD2 (6 bases). Trimming cost V 1 base and J 7 bases, with 11 bases left between them. Per germline, CDR1 SGHNT and CDR2 YYREEE (reference sequence). CDR3 length: 14 residues. The chain's CDR3 is CASSLPSGVGELFF. CDR3 DNA: TGTGCCAGCAGCTTGCCTTCGGGGGTCGGGGAGCTGTTTTTT.

The V call is TRBV5-5, the J call TRBJ1-6; D remains unclear. CDR1 SGHKS and CDR2 YYEKEE come from the germline V gene (reference sequence). Trimming took 4 bases from V and 0 from J, leaving 11 bases between them. This CDR3 is built from 16 residues. CDR3 loop: CASSPRGVSYNSPLHF. The CDR3 DNA reads as TGTGCCAGCAGCCCGCGCGGGGTCTCCTATAATTCACCCCTCCACTTT.

About this clone: Other DNA sequences in this specimen translate into the identical CDR3. V and J are TRBV28 and TRBJ1-2; 7 bases match TRBD1. The CDR3 has 13 amino acids. The J segment lost 2 bases and the V segment lost 6 bases, leaving 3 bases of the junction unmatched. Germline V gene lookup returns CDR1 MDHEN and CDR2 SYDVKM. CDR3 region: CASRGTANYGYTF. CDR3 sequence (DNA): TGTGCCAGCAGAGGGACAGCAAACTATGGCTACACCTTC.

The V gene is TRBV27, the J gene TRBJ1-5; TRBD1 is a possible D gene (5 bases). V lost 5 bases, J lost 5 bases, and 7 bases lay in between. This CDR3 is 12 amino acids long. The germline CDR1 and CDR2 sequences are MNHEY and SMNVEV (reference sequence). CDR3: CASSTRDQPQHF. The CDR3, as DNA: TGTGCCAGCAGTACCAGGGATCAGCCCCAGCATTTT.

The genes are TRBV24-1 and TRBJ1-2; 8 bases are shared with TRBD1. Losses at the gene ends were 5 bases for V and 2 bases for J; bases not matched to a gene: 9. CDR1 and CDR2 (germline): KGHDR, SFDVKD. This CDR3 comprises 16 residues. DNA for the CDR3: TGTGCCACCAGTGGAACAGGGGGTGGGTACAACTATGGCTACACCTTC. Translating it yields CATSGTGGGYNYGYTF.

V and J are TRBV19 and TRBJ1-4, with no clear D. Trimming took 3 bases from V and 7 from J, leaving 21 bases between them. Germline assignment: CDR1 LNHDA and CDR2 SQIVND (reference sequence). CDR3 length: 17 residues. The CDR3 DNA follows: TGTGCCAGTAGTATTTTGTTTCGGAGGGAAGAAGGTGAAAAACTGTTTTTT. Residues: CASSILFRREEGEKLFF.

The V and J genes are TRBV11-3 and TRBJ2-3; 8 bases match TRBD1. The CDR3 length is 16 residues. V gave up 1 base and J gave up 8 bases; unmatched junction bases: 11. Germline assignment: CDR1 SGHNT and CDR2 YENEEA. CDR3 loop: CASSLGQGSARGTQYF. Here the CDR3 DNA reads TGTGCCAGCAGCTTAGGACAGGGGTCAGCAAGAGGTACGCAGTATTTT. Looking up the rest from reference TRBV11-3 and TRBJ2-3 gives the full variable domain: EAGVVQSPRYKIIEKKQPVAFWCNPISGHNTLYWYLQNLGQGPELLIRYENEEAVDDSQLPKDRFSAERLKGVDSTLKIQPAELGDSAVYLCASSLGQGSARGTQYFGPGTRLTVL.

Only one count was recorded for this clone. This chain joins TRBV19 and TRBJ1-5; tentative D call: TRBD1 (6 bases). The CDR3 has 15 residues. Germline CDR1 reads LNHDA; CDR2 reads SQIVND (reference sequence). V gave up 3 bases and J gave up 0 bases, with 9 bases separating them. CDR3 nucleotide sequence: TGTGCCAGTAGTATTCAGGGGACTAGCAATCAGCCCCAGCATTTT. Its protein is CASSIQGTSNQPQHF.

Only one count was recorded for this clone. The chain uses TRBV30 and TRBJ2-2; D ambiguous. The germline V and J ends were trimmed by 4 bases and 4 bases, with 13 bases remaining between them. Germline CDR1 reads GTSNPN; CDR2 reads SVGIG (reference sequence). The CDR3 loop spans 14 amino acids. CDR3 residues: CAWTYTQSTGELFF. CDR3 DNA: TGTGCCTGGACGTACACACAGAGCACCGGGGAGCTGTTTTTT.

Points on this clone: The junction departs from the called germline gene at one end, perhaps through a read error. The V call is TRBV5-6, the J call TRBJ1-1; D call uncertain. The CDR3 is 12 residues long. Looked up from germline, CDR1 is SGHDT and CDR2 is YYEEEE. CDR3 in amino acids: CASSLSGPEAFF. CDR3 bases: TGTGCCAGCAGCTTGAGCGGGCCTGAGGCTTTCTTT.

The genes are TRBV13 and TRBJ1-3; 7 bases are shared with TRBD1. The CDR3 length is 16 residues. Germline CDR1 reads PRHDT; CDR2 reads FYEKMQ (reference sequence). Unmatched junction bases numbered 11, after V lost 5 bases and J lost 4 bases. The CDR3, as DNA: TGTGCCAGCAGCCCGAGACAGGGTCGTTCAGGAAACACCATATATTTT. Amino acid sequence: CASSPRQGRSGNTIYF.